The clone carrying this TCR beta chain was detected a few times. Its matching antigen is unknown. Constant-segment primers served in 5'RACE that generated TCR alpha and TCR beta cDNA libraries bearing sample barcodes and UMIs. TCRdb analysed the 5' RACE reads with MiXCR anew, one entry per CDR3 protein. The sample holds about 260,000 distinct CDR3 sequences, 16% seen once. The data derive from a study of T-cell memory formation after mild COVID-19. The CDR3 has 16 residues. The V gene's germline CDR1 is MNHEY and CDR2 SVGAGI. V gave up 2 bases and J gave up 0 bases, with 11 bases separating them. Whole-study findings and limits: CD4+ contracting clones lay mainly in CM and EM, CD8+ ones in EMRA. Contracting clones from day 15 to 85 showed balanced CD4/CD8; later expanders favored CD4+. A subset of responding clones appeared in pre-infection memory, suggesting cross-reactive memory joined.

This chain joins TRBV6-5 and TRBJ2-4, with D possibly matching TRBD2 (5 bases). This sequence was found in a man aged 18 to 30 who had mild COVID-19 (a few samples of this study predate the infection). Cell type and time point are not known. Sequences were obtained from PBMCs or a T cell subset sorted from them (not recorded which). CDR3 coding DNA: TGTGCCAGCAGTTACACGGGATTCCTAGCCAAAAACATTCAGTACTTC. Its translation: CASSYTGFLAKNIQYF.